This TCR beta chain was recorded in a study of regulatory T cells in long-lasting Graves disease. Trimming removed 1 base from V and 6 bases from J, with 13 bases in between. This CDR3 spans 14 amino acids. TCR beta libraries were built with iRepertoire HTBI primers and Arm-PCR of CDR3 regions. MiXCR was run by TCRdb on the multiplex PCR reads, yielding one entry per CDR3 protein. The sample lists roughly 420,000 distinct CDR3 sequences; less than 20% were seen once. Regarding time point: newly diagnosed GD, antithyroid drugs for less than 3 months. Scientists built the TCR library using RNA that was extracted from PBMCs. The sample was also linked to a second study, of T cells in Graves' hyperthyroidism and ophthalmopathy.

This chain uses TRBV12-3 or TRBV12-4 with TRBJ2-7; possibly TRBD1 for D (7 bases). This clonotype was sampled from a young woman with Graves disease. This sample comprised peripheral blood mononuclear cells (PBMCs), obtained at new diagnosis, from a patient treated with antithyroid drugs. The DNA of the CDR3 is TGTGCCAGCAGTTTAGGCAGGGGGGTCAGCGAGCAGTACTTC. Translation: CASSLGRGVSEQYF.